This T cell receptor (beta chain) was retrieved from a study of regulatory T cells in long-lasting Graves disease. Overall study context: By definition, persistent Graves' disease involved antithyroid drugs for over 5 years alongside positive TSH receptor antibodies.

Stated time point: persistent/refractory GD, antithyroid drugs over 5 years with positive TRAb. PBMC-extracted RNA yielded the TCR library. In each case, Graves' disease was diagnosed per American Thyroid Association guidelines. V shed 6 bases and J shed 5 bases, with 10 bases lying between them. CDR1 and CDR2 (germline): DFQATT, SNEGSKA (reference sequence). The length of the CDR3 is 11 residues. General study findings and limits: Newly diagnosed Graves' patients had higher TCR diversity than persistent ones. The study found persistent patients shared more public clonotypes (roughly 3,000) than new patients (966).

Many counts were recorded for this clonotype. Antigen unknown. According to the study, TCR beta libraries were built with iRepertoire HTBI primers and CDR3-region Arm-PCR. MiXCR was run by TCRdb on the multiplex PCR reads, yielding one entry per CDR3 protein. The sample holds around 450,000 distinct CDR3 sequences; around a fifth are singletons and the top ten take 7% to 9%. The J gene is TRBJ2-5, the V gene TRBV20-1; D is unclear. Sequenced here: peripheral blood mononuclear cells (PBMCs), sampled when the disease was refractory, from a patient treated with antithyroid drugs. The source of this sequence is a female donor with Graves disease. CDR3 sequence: CSAKYWETQYF. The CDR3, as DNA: TGCAGTGCGAAGTATTGGGAGACCCAGTACTTC.